The sequence of this T cell receptor beta chain was determined in a study of blood T cell repertoires in COVID-19. About the study: Material from acute and convalescent COVID-19 was sourced from the United States, Italy and Spain. Sample material is recorded as cDNA or gDNA derived from T cells, B-cell-depleted T cells, or PBMCs.

Patients of the Seattle cohort, enrolled during active infection, were followed longitudinally. Original processing methods: Amplifying reference gene primers gave estimates of nucleated cell counts. Repertoires were generated with immunoSEQ multiplex PCR, while TCRdb's copy carries only in-frame clones and drops some. V and J calls and clone size come straight from that table; D and trimming were deduced from the DNA. Here the sample spans 150,000 or so clones, around 85% being singletons. Trimming cost V 0 bases and J 1 base, with 11 bases left between them. The germline gives CDR1 SGDLS, CDR2 YYNGEE. This CDR3 region has 15 residues.

V and J are TRBV9 and TRBJ2-7; maybe TRBD2 (6 bases). The sample taken for sequencing was peripheral blood. This TCR was sampled from a woman aged 55-69 years with COVID-19, enrolled during active disease. CDR3 in DNA: TGTGCCAGCAGCGTAGCTGCGGCGGGATCCTACGAGCAGTACTTC. This translates into CASSVAAAGSYEQYF.